What follows describes a single T cell receptor (beta chain). Its antigen is not known. A second roughly 6 to 12 cycle PCR used barcoded and J-beta primers. TCRdb recomputed calls from the 5' RACE reads with MiXCR, one row per CDR3 protein. Here the sample spans about 670,000 distinct CDR3 sequences, around 50% being singletons. The sample comes from a study of blood T cells in healthy people across ages. Whole-study results and caveats: TCR beta diversity tracked closely with naive T cell percentage.

Germline V gene lookup returns CDR1 SQVTM and CDR2 ANQGSEA. This CDR3 comprises 13 residues. The receptor comes from a woman of 80 years or more in good health. The sample taken for sequencing was blood. The genes are TRBV29-1 and TRBJ2-4; D is perhaps TRBD1 (5 bases). The J call could be wrong; TRBJ2-5 is a better fit for the DNA end. In DNA, the CDR3 is TGCAGCGTTGTACAGGTCTACCAAGAGACCCAGTACTTC. Encoded protein: CSVVQVYQETQYF.